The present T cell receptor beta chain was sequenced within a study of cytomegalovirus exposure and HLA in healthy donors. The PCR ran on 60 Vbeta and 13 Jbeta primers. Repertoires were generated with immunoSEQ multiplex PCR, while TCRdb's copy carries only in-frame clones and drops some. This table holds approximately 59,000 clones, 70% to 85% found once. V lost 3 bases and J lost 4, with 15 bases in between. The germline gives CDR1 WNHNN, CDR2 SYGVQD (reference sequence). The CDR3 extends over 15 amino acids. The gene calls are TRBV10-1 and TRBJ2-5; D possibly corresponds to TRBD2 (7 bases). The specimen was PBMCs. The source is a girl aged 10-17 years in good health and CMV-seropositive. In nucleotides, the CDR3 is TGCGCCAGCAGTGAAGGGGGGGCTGTGGGAGAGACCCAGTACTTC. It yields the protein CASSEGGAVGETQYF.